The 30 T cell receptor beta chains below come from one sample, sequenced in a study of T cell changes during pregnancy in multiple sclerosis. Assay: immunoSEQ multiplex PCR; the TCRdb copy retains only in-frame clones and omits some. The repertoire holds approximately 130,000 clones, with about 96% as singletons. The source was peripheral blood, collected after pregnancy. These receptors were obtained from a female donor with multiple sclerosis, enrolled in a pregnancy study.

The chain links TRBV6-5 to TRBJ2-7; 7 nucleotides align to TRBD1. Germline-derived CDR1 and CDR2 are MNHEY and SVGAGI. J was trimmed by 3 bases and V by 4 bases; bases with no gene match: 3. The CDR3 spans 13 residues. DNA for the CDR3: TGTGCCAGCAGTTCGCAGGGGGACTACGAGCAGTACTTC. Its protein product is CASSSQGDYEQYF.

The chain recombines TRBV5-6 with TRBJ2-1; 8 bases map to TRBD2. V lost 4 bases to trimming and J lost 0 bases; unmatched junction nucleotides: 6. Per the germline V gene, CDR1 is SGHDT and CDR2 is YYEEEE. The CDR3 runs to 16 residues. The CDR3 bases are TGTGCCAGCAGCAAGCAAGCGGGAGACTCCTACAATGAGCAGTTCTTC. Encoded protein: CASSKQAGDSYNEQFF.

The chain has TRBV7-2 and TRBJ1-3; 8 nucleotides agree with TRBD1. CDR1 and CDR2 from the germline V gene are SGHTA and FQGNSA. Unmatched junction bases numbered 1, after V lost 1 base and J lost 5 bases. The length of the CDR3 is 14 residues. CDR3 nucleotide sequence: TGTGCCAGCAGCTTAGGACAGGGGCGAAACACCATATATTTT. Translated, it gives CASSLGQGRNTIYF. The complete variable domain, with remaining parts taken from reference TRBV7-2 and TRBJ1-3, reads GAGVSQSPSNKVTEKGKDVELRCDPISGHTALYWYRQSLGQGLEFLIYFQGNSAPDKSGLPSDRFSAERTGGSVSTLTIQRTQQEDSAVYLCASSLGQGRNTIYFGEGSWLTVV.

This rearrangement joins TRBV2 to TRBJ2-5, with 14 bases identical to TRBD2. The junction had 6 bases not matched to a gene; V was cut back by 4 bases and J by 2 bases. Looked up from germline, CDR1 is SNHLY and CDR2 is FYNNEI. This CDR3 region has 17 residues. CDR3 bases: TGTGCCAGCAGTGCCGGGACTAGCGGGAGACGACAAGAGACCCAGTACTTC. As protein: CASSAGTSGRRQETQYF.

This CDR3 reads CASSYSGQNHGYTF. The CDR3 bases are TGTGCCAGCAGTTACTCGGGACAGAACCATGGCTACACCTTC. This chain joins TRBV6-5 and TRBJ1-2, with 7 nucleotides matching TRBD1. The CDR3 has 14 residues. Germline CDR1 reads MNHEY; CDR2 reads SVGAGI. After removal of 0 bases from V and 6 bases from J, the junction contained 4 bases not matched to a gene.

J is TRBJ1-4 and V is TRBV5-1, with D unresolved. The V gene lost 6 bases and the J gene lost 4 bases, with 10 bases spanning the gap. The germline V gene encodes CDR1 SGHRS and CDR2 YFSETQ. CDR3 length: 13 residues. The CDR3 region is CASKLDYNEKLFF. As DNA, the CDR3 is TGCGCCAGCAAGCTCGACTATAATGAAAAACTGTTTTTT.

The chain links TRBV7-6 to TRBJ1-1, with a weak D call TRBD1 (5 bases). Germline assignment: CDR1 SGHVS and CDR2 FNYEAQ. Trimming pared 1 base from V and 6 bases from J, leaving 12 bases between. This CDR3 comprises 14 residues. The CDR3 here is CASSLGGDGAEAFF. The CDR3 DNA sequence: TGTGCCAGCAGCTTAGGGGGGGACGGCGCTGAAGCTTTCTTT.

This clone was recorded once. V usage is TRBV15 and J usage is TRBJ1-3; possible D gene TRBD1, 5 bases. Germline V CDR1 and CDR2: LNHNV, YYDKDF (reference sequence). V lost 0 bases, J lost 0 bases, and 9 bases lay in between. CDR3 length equals 16 residues. DNA of the CDR3: TGTGCCACCAGCAGAGATTGGGGGGGCTCTGGAAACACCATATATTTT. Translating it yields CATSRDWGGSGNTIYF.

The CDR3 DNA reads as TGTGCCTGGAGTGTAGGAGGCTTGAACACTGAAGCTTTCTTT. Translation: CAWSVGGLNTEAFF. This sequence joins TRBV30 and TRBJ1-1, with D unclear. Germline V gives CDR1 GTSNPN, CDR2 SVGIG (reference sequence). Trimming stripped 0 bases from V and 0 bases from J, with 8 bases between. This CDR3 is built from 14 residues.

This sequence joins TRBV28 and TRBJ2-1; tentative D call: TRBD2 (6 bases). Germline lookup yields CDR1 MDHEN and CDR2 SYDVKM. With 10 bases removed from V and 8 bases from J, the gap between germline ends came to 15 bases. This CDR3 spans 12 amino acids. This chain's CDR3 is CATSTRFHEQFF. In DNA, the CDR3 is TGTGCCACCTCGACTAGATTCCATGAGCAGTTCTTC.

V gene TRBV27 combines with J gene TRBJ2-7; tentatively, D is TRBD2 (6 bases). This CDR3 region has 15 residues. V lost 2 bases and J lost 0, with 11 bases in between. The germline V gene encodes CDR1 MNHEY and CDR2 SMNVEV (reference sequence). CDR3 residues: CASSLRGGASYEQYF. The CDR3 region has the DNA TGTGCCAGCAGTTTAAGGGGCGGGGCCTCCTACGAGCAGTACTTC.

This clone was observed once. This chain connects TRBV6-1 to TRBJ2-7; tentatively, D is TRBD1 (5 bases). Germline CDR1 reads MNHNS; CDR2 reads SASEGT. CDR3 length: 14 residues. The V gene lost 4 bases and the J gene lost 4 bases, with 14 bases spanning the gap. CDR3 sequence reads: CASSARAVFYEQYF. The CDR3 coding sequence is TGTGCCAGCAGTGCCAGGGCGGTATTTTACGAGCAGTACTTC.

The J gene is TRBJ1-1, the V gene TRBV27, with 11 bases lining up with TRBD1. This CDR3 is built from 14 residues. Germline V CDR1 and CDR2: MNHEY, SMNVEV (reference sequence). The V segment lost 6 bases and the J segment 8 bases; nucleotides outside the gene matches: 8. CDR3 loop: CASRPWGDRGEAFF. CDR3 sequence (DNA): TGTGCCAGCAGGCCGTGGGGGGACAGGGGGGAAGCTTTCTTT.

This chain's CDR3 is CASRPTRTLSYNEQFF. In DNA form, the CDR3 reads TGTGCCAGCAGACCTACTCGCACCCTCTCCTACAATGAGCAGTTCTTC. This chain uses TRBV27 with TRBJ2-1; D is uncertain. The CDR3 is 16 amino acids. V lost 6 bases to trimming and J lost 0 bases, with 15 bases between them. The V gene's germline CDR1 is MNHEY and CDR2 SMNVEV (reference sequence).

The CDR3 bases are TGTGCCAGCGCTAGCGGCGTCGCGGAGCAGTACTTC. The encoded protein is CASASGVAEQYF. V gene TRBV2 combines with J gene TRBJ2-7, with 7 nucleotides matching TRBD2. V lost 8 bases, J lost 7 bases, and 8 bases stayed unmatched. The CDR3 is made up of 12 amino acids. Germline lookup yields CDR1 SNHLY and CDR2 FYNNEI.

The chain employs TRBV2 and TRBJ2-1, with TRBD1 matching over 9 bases. Germline values: CDR1 SNHLY, CDR2 FYNNEI. Trimming cost V 0 bases and J 6 bases; bases outside gene matches: 3. There are 15 residues in the CDR3. CDR3 amino acids: CASSEARTGVNEQFF. In DNA, the CDR3 is TGTGCCAGCAGTGAAGCGCGGACAGGGGTCAATGAGCAGTTCTTC.

The V call is TRBV5-6, the J call TRBJ2-5; D is perhaps TRBD2 (7 bases). With 4 bases removed from V and 2 bases from J, the gap between germline ends came to 18 bases. Germline CDR1 and CDR2: SGHDT and YYEEEE. CDR3 size: 16 residues. This chain's CDR3 is CASSLRGGGAQETQYF. The CDR3 DNA reads TGTGCCAGCAGCCTGAGGGGGGGCGGGGCACAAGAGACCCAGTACTTC.

This chain links TRBV2 with TRBJ2-3; 11 bases fit TRBD2. The trim removed 7 bases at V and 6 bases at J, leaving 9 bases unmatched. CDR3 length equals 15 residues. The germline V gene encodes CDR1 SNHLY and CDR2 FYNNEI. CDR3 nucleotides: TGTGCCAGCACGCTAGCGGGAGGCCAGGGGGATACGCAGTATTTT. Its protein product is CASTLAGGQGDTQYF.

The J gene is TRBJ2-2, the V gene TRBV5-1; weak D call: TRBD2 (6 bases). This CDR3 spans 15 amino acids. V was trimmed by 2 bases and J by 0 bases, leaving 8 bases between them. CDR1 is SGHRS, CDR2 YFSETQ, per germline. Here the CDR3 DNA reads TGCGCCAGCAGCTTAGGCGGGGCGAACACCGGGGAGCTGTTTTTT. Translating gives CASSLGGANTGELFF.

The chain uses TRBV2 and TRBJ2-7; D perhaps matches TRBD1 (6 bases). Germline V gives CDR1 SNHLY, CDR2 FYNNEI. V lost 5 bases, J lost 3 bases, and 11 bases lay in between. There are 13 residues in the CDR3. CDR3 coding DNA: TGTGCCAGCAGTCAACAGGGTTACTACGAGCAGTACTTC. Protein: CASSQQGYYEQYF. Drawing the rest from reference TRBV2 and TRBJ2-7, the complete variable domain is EPEVTQTPSHQVTQMGQEVILRCVPISNHLYFYWYRQILGQKVEFLVSFYNNEISEKSEIFDDQFSVERPDGSNFTLKIRSTKLEDSAMYFCASSQQGYYEQYFGPGTRLTVT.

V gene TRBV28 combines with J gene TRBJ2-3; 13 bases agree with TRBD2. The ends lost 8 bases at V and 4 bases at J; junction bases unmatched: 6. The CDR3 has 15 amino acids. CDR1 and CDR2 (germline): MDHEN, SYDVKM. DNA of the CDR3: TGTGCCAGCTTTGGACTAGCGGGAGAGTCAGATACGCAGTATTTT. Residues: CASFGLAGESDTQYF. Based on the CDR3 plus reference TRBV28 and TRBJ2-3, the full variable domain is DVKVTQSSRYLVKRTGEKVFLECVQDMDHENMFWYRQDPGLGLRLIYFSYDVKMKEKGDIPEGYSVSREKKERFSLILESASTNQTSMYLCASFGLAGESDTQYFGPGTRLTVL.

CDR3 residues: CASSLVGVNYNEQFF. The CDR3 DNA reads as TGTGCCAGCAGCTTAGTCGGGGTCAACTACAATGAGCAGTTCTTC. The chain carries TRBV11-2 and TRBJ2-1; D perhaps matches TRBD2 (5 bases). Trimming removed 1 base at V and 3 bases at J, with 10 bases between. The germline V gene encodes CDR1 SGHAT and CDR2 FQNNGV. CDR3 size: 15 residues.

The chain joins TRBV5-4 to TRBJ1-1; D remains ambiguous. Germline V gene lookup returns CDR1 SGHNT and CDR2 YYREEE (reference sequence). This CDR3 has 16 residues. With 0 bases removed from V and 1 base from J, the gap between germline ends came to 13 bases. The CDR3 is CASSLGPGVGNTEAFF. CDR3 DNA sequence: TGTGCCAGCAGCTTGGGCCCGGGTGTCGGGAACACTGAAGCTTTCTTT.

The chain couples TRBV9 to TRBJ2-2; 10 nucleotides agree with TRBD2. The CDR3 consists of 20 residues. Trimming removed 4 bases from V and 1 base from J; junction bases left unmatched: 16. CDR1 and CDR2 from the germline V gene are SGDLS and YYNGEE. This CDR3 reads CASSIDPSLAGLLNTGELFF. The CDR3 bases are TGTGCCAGCAGCATCGACCCATCACTAGCGGGGCTACTGAACACCGGGGAGCTGTTTTTT.

The rearrangement joins TRBV18 to TRBJ2-1; TRBD2 matches 10 bases. The V and J ends lost 4 bases and 9 bases, in that order; junction bases with no gene match: 12. CDR1 and CDR2 (germline): KGHSH, LQKENI. The CDR3 length is 16 residues. The CDR3 bases are TGTGCCAGCTCACAACTAGCGGGATGGGAGTACGGTGAGCAGTTCTTC. Its translation is CASSQLAGWEYGEQFF. Full variable domain (remainder filled in from reference TRBV18 and TRBJ2-1): NAGVMQNPRHLVRRRGQEARLRCSPMKGHSHVYWYRQLPEEGLKFMVYLQKENIIDESGMPKERFSAEFPKEGPSILRIQQVVRGDSAAYFCASSQLAGWEYGEQFFGPGTRLTVL.

V gene TRBV19 combines with J gene TRBJ2-1; tentative D call: TRBD1 (5 bases). Trimming took 5 bases from V and 6 from J, leaving 8 bases between them. The CDR3 consists of 12 residues. Germline V lookup: CDR1 LNHDA, CDR2 SQIVND (reference sequence). DNA for the CDR3: TGTGCCAGTAGTGTGGGGCCCAATGAGCAGTTCTTC. Residues: CASSVGPNEQFF.

V and J are TRBV7-6 and TRBJ2-1; D is possibly TRBD2 (6 bases). There are 15 residues in the CDR3. Trimming cost V 5 bases and J 7 bases, with 18 bases left between them. Germline V gives CDR1 SGHVS, CDR2 FNYEAQ. The CDR3 DNA reads as TGTGCCAGCAGCCCGGGACGGGCGGGATCTAATGAGCAGTTCTTC. Protein sequence: CASSPGRAGSNEQFF. The whole variable domain, remainder taken from reference TRBV7-6 and TRBJ2-1, is GAGVSQSPRYKVTKRGQDVALRCDPISGHVSLYWYRQALGQGPEFLTYFNYEAQQDKSGLPNDRFSAERPEGSISTLTIQRTEQRDSAMYRCASSPGRAGSNEQFFGPGTRLTVL.

The chain uses TRBV9 and TRBJ2-7, with D possibly TRBD2 on 6 matching bases. This CDR3 is 16 amino acids long. V was clipped by 4 bases and J by 4 bases, with 21 bases between them. Germline V gene data show CDR1 as SGDLS and CDR2 as YYNGEE. CDR3: CASSPLYGGAGYEQYF. CDR3 nucleotides: TGTGCCAGCAGCCCACTTTACGGGGGAGCAGGGTACGAGCAGTACTTC. The whole variable domain, remainder taken from reference TRBV9 and TRBJ2-7, is DSGVTQTPKHLITATGQRVTLRCSPRSGDLSVYWYQQSLDQGLQFLIQYYNGEERAKGNILERFSAQQFPDLHSELNLSSLELGDSALYFCASSPLYGGAGYEQYFGPGTRLTVT.

The chain employs TRBV20-1 and TRBJ1-3; D gene uncertain. The CDR3 runs 11 residues. V lost 6 bases and J 4 bases, leaving 7 bases between the germline ends. Germline assignment: CDR1 DFQATT and CDR2 SNEGSKA (reference sequence). The CDR3 DNA reads TGCAGTGCCCCTCTCGGAAACACCATATATTTT. Translated: CSAPLGNTIYF.

The V and J genes are TRBV7-9 and TRBJ1-1; TRBD1 matches 8 bases. The germline V gene has CDR1 SEHNR and CDR2 FQNEAQ (reference sequence). The CDR3 length is 13 residues. The V gene end was trimmed by 5 bases and the J gene end by 6 bases; junction bases not matched to a gene: 5. The CDR3 DNA reads TGTGCCAGCAGCCGAGGACAGGGATCTGAAGCTTTCTTT. It encodes CASSRGQGSEAFF.